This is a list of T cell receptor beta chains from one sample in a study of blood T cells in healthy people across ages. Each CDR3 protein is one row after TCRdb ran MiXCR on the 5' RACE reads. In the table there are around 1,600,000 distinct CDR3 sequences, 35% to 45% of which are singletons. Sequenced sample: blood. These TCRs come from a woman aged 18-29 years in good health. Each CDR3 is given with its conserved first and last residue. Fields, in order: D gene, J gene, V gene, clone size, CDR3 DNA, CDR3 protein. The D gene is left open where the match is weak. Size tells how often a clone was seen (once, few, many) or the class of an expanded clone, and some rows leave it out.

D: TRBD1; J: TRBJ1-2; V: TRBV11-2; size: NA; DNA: TGTGCCAGCAGCTTAGCCCCTCGCCGCAGGACAGGGGGAGGATACACCTTC; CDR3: CASSLAPRRRTGGGYTF
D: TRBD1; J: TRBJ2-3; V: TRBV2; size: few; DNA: TGTGCCAGCAGTTACGACCGGGACAGCCTCACAGATACGCAGTATTTT; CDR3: CASSYDRDSLTDTQYF
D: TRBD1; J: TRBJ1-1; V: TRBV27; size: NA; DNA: TGTGCCAGCAGTTTTGGGGACAGGACTACTGAAGCTTTCTTT; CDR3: CASSFGDRTTEAFF
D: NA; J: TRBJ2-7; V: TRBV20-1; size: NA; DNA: TGCAGTGGGCCGTTGTCGGGAGAGGGCGAGCAGTACTTC; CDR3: CSGPLSGEGEQYF
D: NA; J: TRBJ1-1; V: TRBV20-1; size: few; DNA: TGCAGTGCGATGAACACTGAAGCTTTCTTT; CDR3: CSAMNTEAFF
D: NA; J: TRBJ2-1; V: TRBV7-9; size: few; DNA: TGTGCCAGCAGCGATCAGGGGTGGAATGAGCAGTTCTTC; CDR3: CASSDQGWNEQFF
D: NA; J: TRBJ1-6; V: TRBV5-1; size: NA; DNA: TGCGCCAGCAGCTCAACGGGACACTCTTTCTCACCCCCCCACTTT; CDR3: CASSSTGHSFSPPHF
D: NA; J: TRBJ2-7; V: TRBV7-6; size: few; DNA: TGTGCCAGCAGCTCCCCCCCACACAAACGCTCCTACGAGCAGTACTTC; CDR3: CASSSPPHKRSYEQYF
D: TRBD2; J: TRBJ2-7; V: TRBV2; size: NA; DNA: TGTGCCAGCAGTGAGATGCTAGCGGGAGTCAATGAGCAGTACTTC; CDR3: CASSEMLAGVNEQYF
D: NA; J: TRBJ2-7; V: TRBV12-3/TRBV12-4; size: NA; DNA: TGTGCCGGCAGTTGGAAATCTGCCTACGAGCAGTACTTC; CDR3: CAGSWKSAYEQYF